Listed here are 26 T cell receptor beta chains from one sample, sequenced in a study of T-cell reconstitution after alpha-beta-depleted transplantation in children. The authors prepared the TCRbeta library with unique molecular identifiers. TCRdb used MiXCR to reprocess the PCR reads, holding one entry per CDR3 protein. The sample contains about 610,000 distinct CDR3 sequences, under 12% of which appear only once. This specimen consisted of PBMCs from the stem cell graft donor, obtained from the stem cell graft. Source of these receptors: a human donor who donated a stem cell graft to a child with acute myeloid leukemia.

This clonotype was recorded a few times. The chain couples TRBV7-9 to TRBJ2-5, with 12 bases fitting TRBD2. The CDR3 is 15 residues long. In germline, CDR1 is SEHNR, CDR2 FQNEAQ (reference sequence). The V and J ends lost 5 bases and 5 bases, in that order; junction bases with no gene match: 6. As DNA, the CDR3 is TGTGCCAGCAGCCCTCTAGCGGGAGGGGTGGAGACCCAGTACTTC. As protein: CASSPLAGGVETQYF. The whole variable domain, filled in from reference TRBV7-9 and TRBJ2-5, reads DTGVSQNPRHKITKRGQNVTFRCDPISEHNRLYWYRQTLGQGPEFLTYFQNEAQLEKSRLLSDRFSAERPKGSFSTLEIQRTEQGDSAMYLCASSPLAGGVETQYFGPGTRLLVL.

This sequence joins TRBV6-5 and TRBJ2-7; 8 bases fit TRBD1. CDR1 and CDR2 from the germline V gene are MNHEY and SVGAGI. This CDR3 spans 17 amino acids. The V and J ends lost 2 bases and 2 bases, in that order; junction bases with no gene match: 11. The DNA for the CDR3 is TGTGCCAGCAGTTACCTTCGGACAGGGACCCTCCCCTACGAGCAGTACTTC. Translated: CASSYLRTGTLPYEQYF.

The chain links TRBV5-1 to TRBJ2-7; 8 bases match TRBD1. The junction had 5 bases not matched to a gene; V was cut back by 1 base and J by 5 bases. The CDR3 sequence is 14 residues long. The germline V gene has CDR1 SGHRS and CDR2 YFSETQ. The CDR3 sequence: CASSLSGQGHEQYF. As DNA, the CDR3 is TGCGCCAGCAGCTTGTCAGGACAGGGTCACGAGCAGTACTTC. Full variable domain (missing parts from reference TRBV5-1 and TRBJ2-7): KAGVTQTPRYLIKTRGQQVTLSCSPISGHRSVSWYQQTPGQGLQFLFEYFSETQRNKGNFPGRFSGRQFSNSRSEMNVSTLELGDSALYLCASSLSGQGHEQYFGPGTRLTVT.

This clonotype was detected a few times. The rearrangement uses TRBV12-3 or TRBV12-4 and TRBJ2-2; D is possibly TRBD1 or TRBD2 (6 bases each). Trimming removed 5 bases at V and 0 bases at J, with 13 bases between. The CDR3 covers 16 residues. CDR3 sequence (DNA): TGTGCCAGCAGTGGAGGGGGGACGGCGAACACCGGGGAGCTGTTTTTT. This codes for CASSGGGTANTGELFF.

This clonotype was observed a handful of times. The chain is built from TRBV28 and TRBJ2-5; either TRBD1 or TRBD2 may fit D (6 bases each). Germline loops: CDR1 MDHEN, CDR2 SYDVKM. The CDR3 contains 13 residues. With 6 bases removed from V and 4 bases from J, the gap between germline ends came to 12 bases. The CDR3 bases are TGTGCCAGCAGAGAGGGGGGCGGAGAGACCCAGTACTTC. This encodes CASREGGGETQYF. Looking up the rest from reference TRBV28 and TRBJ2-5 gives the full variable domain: DVKVTQSSRYLVKRTGEKVFLECVQDMDHENMFWYRQDPGLGLRLIYFSYDVKMKEKGDIPEGYSVSREKKERFSLILESASTNQTSMYLCASREGGGETQYFGPGTRLLVL.

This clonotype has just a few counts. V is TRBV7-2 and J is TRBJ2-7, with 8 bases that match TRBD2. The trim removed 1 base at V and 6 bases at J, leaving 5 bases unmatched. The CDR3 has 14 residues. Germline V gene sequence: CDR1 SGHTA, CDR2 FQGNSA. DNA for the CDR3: TGTGCCAGCAGCTTAGGCGGGAGGACCAGCGAGCAGTACTTC. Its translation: CASSLGGRTSEQYF. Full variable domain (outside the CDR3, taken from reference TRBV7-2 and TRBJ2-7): GAGVSQSPSNKVTEKGKDVELRCDPISGHTALYWYRQSLGQGLEFLIYFQGNSAPDKSGLPSDRFSAERTGGSVSTLTIQRTQQEDSAVYLCASSLGGRTSEQYFGPGTRLTVT.

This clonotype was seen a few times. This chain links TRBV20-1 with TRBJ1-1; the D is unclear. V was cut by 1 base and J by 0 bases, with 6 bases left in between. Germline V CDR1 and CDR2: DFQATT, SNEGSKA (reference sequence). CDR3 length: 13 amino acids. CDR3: CSARGQMNTEAFF. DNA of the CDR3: TGCAGTGCTAGAGGTCAGATGAACACTGAAGCTTTCTTT.

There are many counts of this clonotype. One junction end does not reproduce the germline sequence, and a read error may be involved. For the CDR3, the DNA is TGCAGCGCTAGAGAAGCACTAGCGGAAGTCACAGATACGCAGTATTTT. Translated, it gives CSAREALAEVTDTQYF. The chain recombines TRBV20-1 with TRBJ2-3; 8 nucleotides match TRBD2. The CDR3 runs 16 residues. From germline, CDR1 is DFQATT and CDR2 SNEGSKA (reference sequence).

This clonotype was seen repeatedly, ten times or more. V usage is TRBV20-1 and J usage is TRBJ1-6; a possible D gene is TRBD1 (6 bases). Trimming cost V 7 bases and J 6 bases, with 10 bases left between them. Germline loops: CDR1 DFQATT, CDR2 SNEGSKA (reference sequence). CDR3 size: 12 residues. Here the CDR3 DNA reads TGCAGTGTTGACAGGATTAATTCACCCCTCCACTTT. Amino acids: CSVDRINSPLHF.

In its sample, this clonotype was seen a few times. The CDR3 DNA reads as TGTGCCAGCAGTTCACCTTCGGCAGGAATTAAGAATGAGCAGTTCTTC. Its protein is CASSSPSAGIKNEQFF. The chain couples TRBV28 to TRBJ2-1; no clear D. CDR1 and CDR2 from the germline V gene are MDHEN and SYDVKM. This CDR3 is built from 16 residues. Trimming shortened V by 4 bases and J by 7 bases, and 20 bases separated the two germline ends.

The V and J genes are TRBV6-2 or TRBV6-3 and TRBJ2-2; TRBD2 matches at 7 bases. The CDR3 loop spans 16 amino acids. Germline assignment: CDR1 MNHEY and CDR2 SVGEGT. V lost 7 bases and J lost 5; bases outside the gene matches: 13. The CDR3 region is CASTKVGRAGTGELFF. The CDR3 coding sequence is TGTGCCAGCACCAAGGTTGGGAGGGCCGGGACCGGGGAGCTGTTTTTT.

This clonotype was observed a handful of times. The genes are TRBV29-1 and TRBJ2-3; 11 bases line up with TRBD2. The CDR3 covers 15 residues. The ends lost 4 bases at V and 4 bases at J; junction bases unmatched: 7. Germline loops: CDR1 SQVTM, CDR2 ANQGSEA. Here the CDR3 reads CSVVLTSGSSDTQYF. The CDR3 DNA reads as TGCAGCGTTGTATTAACTAGCGGGAGCTCAGATACGCAGTATTTT.

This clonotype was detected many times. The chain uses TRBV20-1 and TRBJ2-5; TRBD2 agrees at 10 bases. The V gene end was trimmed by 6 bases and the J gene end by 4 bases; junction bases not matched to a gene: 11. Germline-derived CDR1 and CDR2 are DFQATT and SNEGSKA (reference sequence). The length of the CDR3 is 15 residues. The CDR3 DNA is TGCAGTGCACAAAAGGGGCTAGCGGGAGTAGAGACCCAGTACTTC. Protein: CSAQKGLAGVETQYF.

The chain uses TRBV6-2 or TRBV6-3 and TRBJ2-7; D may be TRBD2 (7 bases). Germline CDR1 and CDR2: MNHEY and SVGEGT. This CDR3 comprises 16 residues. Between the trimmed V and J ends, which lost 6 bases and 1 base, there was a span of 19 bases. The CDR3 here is CASSDRRGADSYEQYF. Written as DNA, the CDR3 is TGTGCCAGCAGCGACCGCCGGGGGGCTGATTCCTACGAGCAGTACTTC.

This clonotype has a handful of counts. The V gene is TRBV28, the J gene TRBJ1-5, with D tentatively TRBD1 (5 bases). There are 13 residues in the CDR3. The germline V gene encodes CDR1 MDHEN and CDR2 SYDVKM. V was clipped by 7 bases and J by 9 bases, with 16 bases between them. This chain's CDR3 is CASTRDGRGPQHF. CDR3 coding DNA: TGTGCCAGCACCCGGGACGGGAGAGGGCCCCAGCATTTT. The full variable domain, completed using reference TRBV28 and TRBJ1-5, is DVKVTQSSRYLVKRTGEKVFLECVQDMDHENMFWYRQDPGLGLRLIYFSYDVKMKEKGDIPEGYSVSREKKERFSLILESASTNQTSMYLCASTRDGRGPQHFGDGTRLSIL.

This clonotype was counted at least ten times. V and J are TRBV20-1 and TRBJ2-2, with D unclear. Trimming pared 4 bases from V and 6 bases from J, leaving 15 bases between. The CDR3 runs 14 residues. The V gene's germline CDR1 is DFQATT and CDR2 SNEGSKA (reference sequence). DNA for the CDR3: TGCAGTGCTACCCCCTCAAGTGCGGCCGGGGAGCTGTTTTTT. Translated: CSATPSSAAGELFF.

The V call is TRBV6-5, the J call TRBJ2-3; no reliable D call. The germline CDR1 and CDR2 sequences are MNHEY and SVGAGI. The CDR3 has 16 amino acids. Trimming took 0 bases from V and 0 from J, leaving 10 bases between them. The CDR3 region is CASSYSIVGSTDTQYF. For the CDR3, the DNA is TGTGCCAGCAGTTACTCCATCGTGGGGAGCACAGATACGCAGTATTTT.

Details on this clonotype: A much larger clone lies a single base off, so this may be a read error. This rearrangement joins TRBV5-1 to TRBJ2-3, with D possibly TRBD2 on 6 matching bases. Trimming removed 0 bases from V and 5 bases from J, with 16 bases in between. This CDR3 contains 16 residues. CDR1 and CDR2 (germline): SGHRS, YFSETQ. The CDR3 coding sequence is TGCGCCAGCAGCTTGGGGGCTAGCGCCCGCCTAGATACGCAGTATTTT. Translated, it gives CASSLGASARLDTQYF. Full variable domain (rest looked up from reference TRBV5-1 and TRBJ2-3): KAGVTQTPRYLIKTRGQQVTLSCSPISGHRSVSWYQQTPGQGLQFLFEYFSETQRNKGNFPGRFSGRQFSNSRSEMNVSTLELGDSALYLCASSLGASARLDTQYFGPGTRLTVL.

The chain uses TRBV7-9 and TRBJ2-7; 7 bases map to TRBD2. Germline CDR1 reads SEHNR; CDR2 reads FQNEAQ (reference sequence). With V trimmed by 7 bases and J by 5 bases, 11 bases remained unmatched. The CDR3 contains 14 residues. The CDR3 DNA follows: TGTGCCAGCACCCACCGGGGGGATCTCAACGAGCAGTACTTC. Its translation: CASTHRGDLNEQYF.

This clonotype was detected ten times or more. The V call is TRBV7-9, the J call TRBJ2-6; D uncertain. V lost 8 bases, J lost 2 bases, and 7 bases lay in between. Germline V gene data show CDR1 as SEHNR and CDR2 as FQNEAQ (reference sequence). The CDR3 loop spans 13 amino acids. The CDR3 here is CASSPPGANVLTF. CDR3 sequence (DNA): TGTGCCAGCTCACCACCTGGGGCCAACGTCCTGACTTTC.

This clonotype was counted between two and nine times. CDR3 nucleotide sequence: TGTGCCAGCAGCGTAGCTGTAAACACCGGGGAGCTGTTTTTT. Translating it yields CASSVAVNTGELFF. This chain connects TRBV9 to TRBJ2-2; D ambiguous. With 0 bases removed from V and 2 bases from J, the gap between germline ends came to 5 bases. CDR3 length: 14 residues. Germline lookup yields CDR1 SGDLS and CDR2 YYNGEE.

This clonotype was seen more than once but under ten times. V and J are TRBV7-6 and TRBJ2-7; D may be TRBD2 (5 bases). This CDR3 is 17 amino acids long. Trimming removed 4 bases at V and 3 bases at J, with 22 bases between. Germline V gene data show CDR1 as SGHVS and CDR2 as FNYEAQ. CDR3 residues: CASSSLWTSLTNYEQYF. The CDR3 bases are TGTGCCAGCAGCTCACTTTGGACTTCCCTTACGAACTACGAGCAGTACTTC.

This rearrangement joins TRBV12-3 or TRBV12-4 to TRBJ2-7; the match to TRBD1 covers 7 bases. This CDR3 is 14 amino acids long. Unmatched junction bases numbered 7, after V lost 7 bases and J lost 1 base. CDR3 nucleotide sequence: TGTGCCAGCACCGCGACAGGGCCATCCTACGAGCAGTACTTC. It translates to CASTATGPSYEQYF.

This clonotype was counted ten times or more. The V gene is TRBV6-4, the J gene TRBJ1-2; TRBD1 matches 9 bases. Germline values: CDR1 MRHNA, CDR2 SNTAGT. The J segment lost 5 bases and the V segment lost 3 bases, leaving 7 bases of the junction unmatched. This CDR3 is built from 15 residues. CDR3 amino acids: CASSDGQGSGYGYTF. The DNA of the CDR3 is TGTGCCAGCAGTGATGGACAGGGGTCGGGGTATGGCTACACCTTC.

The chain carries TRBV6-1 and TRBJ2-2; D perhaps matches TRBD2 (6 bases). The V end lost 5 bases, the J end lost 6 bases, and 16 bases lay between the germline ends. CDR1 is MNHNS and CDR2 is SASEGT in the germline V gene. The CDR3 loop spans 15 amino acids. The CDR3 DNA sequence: TGTGCCAGCAGTCCAAGACTAGGAGCTGCCGGGGAGCTGTTTTTT. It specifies CASSPRLGAAGELFF.

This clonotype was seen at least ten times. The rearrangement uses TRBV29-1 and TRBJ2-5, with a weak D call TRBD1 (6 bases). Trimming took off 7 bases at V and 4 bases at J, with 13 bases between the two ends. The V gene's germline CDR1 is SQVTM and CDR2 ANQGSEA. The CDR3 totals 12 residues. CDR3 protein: CSAHRVGETQYF. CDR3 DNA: TGCAGCGCACACAGGGTAGGAGAGACCCAGTACTTC.